Presented here are 30 T cell receptor beta chains from one specimen sequenced in a study of cytomegalovirus exposure and HLA in healthy donors. In the PCR, 60 Vbeta and 13 Jbeta primers were used. Method: immunoSEQ multiplex PCR; TCRdb's copy keeps in-frame clones and lacks some. The data contain over 150,000 clones, about 90% of them singletons. The sample consisted of PBMCs. Receptors were obtained from a girl in the first two years of life in good health and CMV-seronegative.

The chain recombines TRBV7-9 with TRBJ1-5, with D uncertain. Germline CDR1 and CDR2: SEHNR and FQNEAQ (reference sequence). The CDR3 is made up of 16 amino acids. V lost 0 bases and J lost 0, with 9 bases in between. In DNA, the CDR3 is TGTGCCAGCAGCTTAGCTGCGGGATATAGCAATCAGCCCCAGCATTTT. It codes for CASSLAAGYSNQPQHF.

V gene TRBV30 combines with J gene TRBJ2-3; D call uncertain. Deletions cut 2 bases from V and 0 bases from J, with 12 bases between. Germline loops: CDR1 GTSNPN, CDR2 SVGIG (reference sequence). The CDR3 runs to 15 residues. This CDR3 is CAWSYSSLSTDTQYF. The CDR3 bases are TGTGCCTGGAGTTACTCTAGTCTTAGCACAGATACGCAGTATTTT.

This clone was found once. The junction departs from germline at one end; a sequencing error may be responsible. The chain employs TRBV7-9 and TRBJ2-2; 7 bases line up with TRBD2. Germline V gene lookup returns CDR1 SEHNR and CDR2 FQNEAQ (reference sequence). The length of the CDR3 is 17 residues. DNA of the CDR3: TGTTCCAGCAGCGACCCCTGGGCGGGAGATAACACCGGGGAGCTGTTTTTT. This translates into CSSSDPWAGDNTGELFF.

The V call is TRBV27, the J call TRBJ1-4, with 8 bases aligning to TRBD1. CDR1 MNHEY and CDR2 SMNVEV come from the germline V gene (reference sequence). The CDR3 length is 18 residues. Unmatched junction bases numbered 18, after V lost 5 bases and J lost 7 bases. The CDR3 region is CASSRQGPQFRQGEKLFF. For the CDR3, the DNA is TGTGCCAGCAGTCGACAGGGGCCACAATTTCGGCAGGGTGAAAAACTGTTTTTT.

The chain links TRBV4-3 to TRBJ2-6; no firm D call. The V gene lost 1 base and the J gene lost 0 bases, with 4 bases spanning the gap. CDR3 length equals 15 residues. The germline V gene encodes CDR1 LGHNA and CDR2 YSLEER. DNA of the CDR3: TGCGCCAGCAGCCAAGCCGTCTCTGGGGCCAACGTCCTGACTTTC. Translated: CASSQAVSGANVLTF.

J is TRBJ2-5 and V is TRBV27, with 7 bases fitting TRBD1. Germline trimming cut 5 bases from V and 4 bases from J; bases unmatched to any gene: 4. CDR1 MNHEY and CDR2 SMNVEV come from the germline V gene (reference sequence). The CDR3 is 13 amino acids. DNA of the CDR3: TGTGCCAGCAGTCCCCGGGACAGAGAGACCCAGTACTTC. It codes for CASSPRDRETQYF.

The chain carries TRBV9 and TRBJ2-1; tentative D call: TRBD2 (6 bases). CDR1 and CDR2 from the germline V gene are SGDLS and YYNGEE. CDR3 size: 15 residues. V dropped 0 bases and J dropped 2 bases, with 9 bases sitting between them. The CDR3 region is CASSVDGGPYNEQFF. The CDR3 DNA is TGTGCCAGCAGCGTAGACGGGGGACCCTACAATGAGCAGTTCTTC.

The rearrangement joins TRBV19 to TRBJ2-7; 7 bases are shared with TRBD2. V lost 10 bases and J lost 4; bases outside the gene matches: 13. This CDR3 is 14 amino acids long. Germline V gene lookup returns CDR1 LNHDA and CDR2 SQIVND (reference sequence). This chain's CDR3 is CATKPPGGPYEQYF. The CDR3 DNA reads TGTGCCACTAAACCCCCGGGAGGTCCGTACGAGCAGTACTTC.

The chain couples TRBV5-1 to TRBJ2-1, with 8 bases fitting TRBD1. V shed 6 bases and J 5 bases; nucleotides not matched to a gene: 4. This CDR3 is built from 13 residues. The germline gives CDR1 SGHRS, CDR2 YFSETQ. In nucleotides, the CDR3 is TGCGCCAGCACCGGACAGGGAAACAATGAGCAGTTCTTC. It is translated as CASTGQGNNEQFF. Full variable domain (missing parts from reference TRBV5-1 and TRBJ2-1): KAGVTQTPRYLIKTRGQQVTLSCSPISGHRSVSWYQQTPGQGLQFLFEYFSETQRNKGNFPGRFSGRQFSNSRSEMNVSTLELGDSALYLCASTGQGNNEQFFGPGTRLTVL.

J is TRBJ2-5 and V is TRBV5-1, with D perhaps matching TRBD2 (7 bases). V shed 0 bases and J shed 5 bases, with 14 bases lying between them. Germline CDR1 SGHRS, CDR2 YFSETQ. This CDR3 spans 15 amino acids. The CDR3 reads CASSLDGGAWETQYF. The CDR3 DNA follows: TGCGCCAGCAGCTTGGATGGGGGGGCCTGGGAGACCCAGTACTTC.

This chain links TRBV9 with TRBJ2-2, with 9 bases aligning to TRBD2. CDR3 length: 14 residues. J was trimmed by 4 bases and V by 5 bases; bases with no gene match: 3. Germline V gene lookup returns CDR1 SGDLS and CDR2 YYNGEE. This CDR3 reads CASRRTSATGELFF. In DNA form, the CDR3 reads TGTGCCAGCAGACGGACTAGCGCCACCGGGGAGCTGTTTTTT. Full variable domain (missing parts from reference TRBV9 and TRBJ2-2): DSGVTQTPKHLITATGQRVTLRCSPRSGDLSVYWYQQSLDQGLQFLIQYYNGEERAKGNILERFSAQQFPDLHSELNLSSLELGDSALYFCASRRTSATGELFFGEGSRLTVL.

The chain recombines TRBV30 with TRBJ2-2; TRBD2 matches 7 bases. The CDR3 consists of 17 residues. V gave up 4 bases and J gave up 4 bases; unmatched junction bases: 15. The germline V gene encodes CDR1 GTSNPN and CDR2 SVGIG (reference sequence). CDR3 DNA: TGTGCCTGGAAGGACCCCCTGGCGGGAGTCGGCACCGGGGAGCTGTTTTTT. It specifies CAWKDPLAGVGTGELFF.

The rearrangement joins TRBV27 to TRBJ2-7; no firm D call. V dropped 8 bases and J dropped 0 bases, with 11 bases sitting between them. The CDR3 has 13 amino acids. Germline V gene sequence: CDR1 MNHEY, CDR2 SMNVEV (reference sequence). CDR3 sequence (DNA): TGTGCCAGCGGGCCCTTTCTCTCCTACGAGCAGTACTTC. The encoded protein is CASGPFLSYEQYF.

This chain uses TRBV5-1 with TRBJ2-5; 7 bases map to TRBD2. Germline CDR1 and CDR2: SGHRS and YFSETQ. V gave up 7 bases and J gave up 5 bases; unmatched junction bases: 14. The CDR3 covers 15 residues. The CDR3 sequence is CASLKGGRPGETQYF. The DNA of the CDR3 is TGCGCCAGCTTAAAGGGAGGGCGCCCGGGGGAGACCCAGTACTTC.

The chain couples TRBV7-9 to TRBJ2-5, with a possible D match to TRBD2 (5 bases). The CDR3 contains 11 residues. Germline V gene sequence: CDR1 SEHNR, CDR2 FQNEAQ (reference sequence). Trimming left V 5 bases short and J 9 bases short, with 10 bases between. CDR3 nucleotide sequence: TGTGCCAGCAGCGCCACGGAGGCCCAGTACTTC. Its protein product is CASSATEAQYF.

The chain is built from TRBV6-6 and TRBJ1-3, with D possibly TRBD1 on 5 matching bases. Trimming stripped 6 bases from V and 4 bases from J, with 13 bases between. The CDR3 runs to 14 residues. CDR1 MNHNY and CDR2 SVGAGI come from the germline V gene (reference sequence). As DNA, the CDR3 is TGTGCCAGCAGCCTTGGGGGGGAAGGAAACACCATATATTTT. As protein: CASSLGGEGNTIYF.

This chain connects TRBV9 to TRBJ1-2; D possibly corresponds to TRBD1 (6 bases). The germline V gene encodes CDR1 SGDLS and CDR2 YYNGEE. The CDR3 consists of 15 residues. The V gene lost 1 base and the J gene lost 0 bases, with 10 bases spanning the gap. Here the CDR3 reads CASSVQGKANYGYTF. The CDR3 DNA reads as TGTGCCAGCAGCGTACAGGGGAAGGCTAACTATGGCTACACCTTC.

The CDR3 DNA is TGCGCCAGCAGCTTGCTTGGGACAGGGGGCTACGAGCAGTACTTC. Its translation is CASSLLGTGGYEQYF. The gene calls are TRBV5-1 and TRBJ2-5; TRBD1 matches at 11 bases. The DNA end is more similar to TRBJ2-7, so the J call may be wrong. The germline V gene encodes CDR1 SGHRS and CDR2 YFSETQ. CDR3 length: 15 amino acids.

The V call is TRBV5-6, the J call TRBJ2-7; 9 positions agree with TRBD1. Germline V CDR1 and CDR2: SGHDT, YYEEEE. CDR3 length: 15 residues. V was clipped by 4 bases and J by 4 bases; unmatched bases: 9. CDR3 in amino acids: CASSNWGQGFYEQYF. The CDR3 coding sequence is TGTGCCAGCAGCAATTGGGGACAGGGTTTTTACGAGCAGTACTTC.

The gene calls are TRBV19 and TRBJ1-2; TRBD1 might be the D (6 bases). CDR3 length equals 13 residues. Trimming cost V 7 bases and J 4 bases, with 13 bases left between them. CDR1 is LNHDA and CDR2 is SQIVND in the germline V gene (reference sequence). The CDR3 DNA follows: TGTGCCAGTAAGGGCAGGGGTATCTATGGCTACACCTTC. It yields the protein CASKGRGIYGYTF. The complete variable domain, with remaining parts taken from reference TRBV19 and TRBJ1-2, reads DGGITQSPKYLFRKEGQNVTLSCEQNLNHDAMYWYRQDPGQGLRLIYYSQIVNDFQKGDIAEGYSVSREKKESFPLTVTSAQKNPTAFYLCASKGRGIYGYTFGSGTRLTVV.

V usage is TRBV5-1 and J usage is TRBJ2-5, with 9 positions matching TRBD1. Unmatched junction bases numbered 4, after V lost 3 bases and J lost 4 bases. The CDR3 sequence is 14 residues long. The germline V gene has CDR1 SGHRS and CDR2 YFSETQ. The CDR3 loop is CASSYRTGAETQYF. The CDR3 DNA sequence: TGCGCCAGCAGCTACCGGACAGGGGCAGAGACCCAGTACTTC.

The V and J genes are TRBV5-8 and TRBJ2-7; tentative D call: TRBD1 (5 bases). The germline V gene has CDR1 SGHTS and CDR2 YDEGEE. V shed 1 base and J shed 3 bases, with 5 bases lying between them. This CDR3 is 12 amino acids long. This CDR3 is CASSLQGYEQYF. CDR3 coding DNA: TGTGCCAGCAGCTTGCAGGGCTACGAGCAGTACTTC.

CDR3 sequence: CASRHRGLRTYEQYF. Here the CDR3 DNA reads TGTGCCAGCAGGCACAGGGGTTTAAGGACCTACGAGCAGTACTTC. The genes are TRBV2 and TRBJ2-7; 7 nucleotides line up with TRBD1. V trimming: 6 bases; J trimming: 2 bases; junction bases outside the gene matches: 10. The CDR3 length is 15 residues. Germline V gene data show CDR1 as SNHLY and CDR2 as FYNNEI.

The genes are TRBV5-1 and TRBJ2-3, with a weak D call TRBD2 (6 bases). Germline V gene lookup returns CDR1 SGHRS and CDR2 YFSETQ. The V end was cut by 4 bases, the J end by 10 bases, with 22 bases between. The length of the CDR3 is 15 residues. CDR3 sequence: CASSQGLADYTSQYF. The CDR3 DNA is TGCGCCAGCAGCCAAGGTTTAGCGGACTATACGTCGCAGTATTTT.

This chain joins TRBV5-1 and TRBJ2-1; maybe TRBD2 (6 bases). V lost 7 bases to trimming and J lost 7 bases, with 24 bases between them. This CDR3 comprises 16 residues. The germline gives CDR1 SGHRS, CDR2 YFSETQ. The CDR3 reads CASYHPGLLNANEQFF. CDR3 DNA sequence: TGCGCCAGCTACCATCCGGGACTCCTAAACGCTAATGAGCAGTTCTTC.

The chain is built from TRBV6-5 and TRBJ2-5; the match to TRBD2 covers 11 bases. The CDR3 covers 14 residues. Germline assignment: CDR1 MNHEY and CDR2 SVGAGI. The junction had 6 bases not matched to a gene; V was cut back by 6 bases and J by 6 bases. The CDR3 nucleotides are TGTGCCAGCAGAATTAGCGGGGGGGCGAAGACCCAGTACTTC. It translates to CASRISGGAKTQYF.

J is TRBJ1-1 and V is TRBV4-1; weak D call: TRBD1 (5 bases). Trimming took 0 bases from V and 5 from J, leaving 16 bases between them. This CDR3 has 16 amino acids. Germline assignment: CDR1 MGHRA and CDR2 YSYEKL. The CDR3 is CASSQDGRKGRTEAFF. CDR3 coding DNA: TGCGCCAGCAGCCAAGATGGCCGCAAGGGGAGGACTGAAGCTTTCTTT.

This chain connects TRBV30 to TRBJ2-3; weak D call: TRBD2 (5 bases). The CDR3 sequence is 16 residues long. Per germline, CDR1 GTSNPN and CDR2 SVGIG (reference sequence). V was clipped by 3 bases and J by 0 bases, with 16 bases between them. The CDR3 nucleotides are TGTGCCTGGAGACGTTGGACTGACGCTAGCACAGATACGCAGTATTTT. Translated: CAWRRWTDASTDTQYF.

The V call is TRBV4-1, the J call TRBJ1-1; possible D gene TRBD1, 5 bases. This CDR3 is built from 13 residues. From germline, CDR1 is MGHRA and CDR2 YSYEKL. V dropped 0 bases and J dropped 9 bases, with 11 bases sitting between them. CDR3 amino acids: CASSQDRVIKAFF. CDR3 bases: TGCGCCAGCAGCCAAGACAGGGTGATTAAAGCTTTCTTT.

The chain recombines TRBV5-4 with TRBJ1-2; 7 bases are a match to TRBD1. J was trimmed by 8 bases and V by 0 bases; bases with no gene match: 4. Germline lookup yields CDR1 SGHNT and CDR2 YYREEE (reference sequence). The CDR3 is 13 amino acids. The CDR3 loop is CASSLGQGGGYTF. CDR3 sequence (DNA): TGTGCCAGCAGCTTGGGGCAGGGGGGCGGCTACACCTTC.